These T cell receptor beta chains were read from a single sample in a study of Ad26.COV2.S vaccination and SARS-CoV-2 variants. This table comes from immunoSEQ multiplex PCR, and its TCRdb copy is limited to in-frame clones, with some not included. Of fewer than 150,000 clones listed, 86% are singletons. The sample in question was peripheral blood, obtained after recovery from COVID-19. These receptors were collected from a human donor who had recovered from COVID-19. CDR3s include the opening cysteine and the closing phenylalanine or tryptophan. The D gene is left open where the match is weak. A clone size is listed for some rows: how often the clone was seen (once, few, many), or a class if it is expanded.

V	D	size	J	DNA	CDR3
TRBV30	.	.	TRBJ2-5	TGTGCCTGGAGGGACTTTGGTAGGCAGACCCAGTACTTC	CAWRDFGRQTQYF
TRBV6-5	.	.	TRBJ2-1	TGTGCCAGCACGGCGGTTCAGACCTACAATGAGCAGTTCTTC	CASTAVQTYNEQFF
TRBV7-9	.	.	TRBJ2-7	TGTGCCAGCAGCTCTTGGACAGCCGACCCCTACGAGCAGTACTTC	CASSSWTADPYEQYF
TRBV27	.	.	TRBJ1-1	TGTGCCAGCAGTCCTACAGGGAGGACTGAAGCTTTCTTT	CASSPTGRTEAFF
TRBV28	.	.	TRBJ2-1	TGTGCCAGCATGGATCCGGACAGAAATGAGCAGTTCTTC	CASMDPDRNEQFF
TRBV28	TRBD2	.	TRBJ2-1	TGTGCCAGCAGTTCCCCCCTAGCGGGGGGCAATGAGCAGTTCTTC	CASSSPLAGGNEQFF
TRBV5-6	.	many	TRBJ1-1	TGTGCCAGCAGCCCTTCGACAGGCACTGAAGCTTTCTTT	CASSPSTGTEAFF
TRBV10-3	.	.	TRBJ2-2	TGTGCCATCACGGGGGTCAACACCGGGGAGCTGTTTTTT	CAITGVNTGELFF
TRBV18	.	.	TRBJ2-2	TGTGCCAGCTCAACCGGAGGGGGCTATACCAATCCCGGGGAGCTGTTTTTT	CASSTGGGYTNPGELFF
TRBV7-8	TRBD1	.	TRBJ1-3	TGTGCCAGCAGCTCACTCTTGACAGGGTCAGGCACCATATATTTT	CASSSLLTGSGTIYF
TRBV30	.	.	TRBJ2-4	TGTGCCTGGAGTCTAGGACATTCCAAAAACATTCAGTACTTC	CAWSLGHSKNIQYF
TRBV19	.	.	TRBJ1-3	TGTGCCAGTAGTACCCGGACATCCTTCTCTGGAAACACCATATATTTT	CASSTRTSFSGNTIYF
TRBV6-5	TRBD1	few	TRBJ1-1	TGTGCCAGCAGTCGACAGGGGCCCATGAACACTGAAGCTTTCTTT	CASSRQGPMNTEAFF
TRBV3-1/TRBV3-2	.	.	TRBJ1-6	TGTGCCAGCAGCCCTGACCGGAAAAGAAATTCACCCCTCCACTTT	CASSPDRKRNSPLHF
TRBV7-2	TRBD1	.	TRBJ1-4	TGTGCCAGCAGCTTAGGGAGGGCAGGGGGTAATGAAAAACTGTTTTTT	CASSLGRAGGNEKLFF